This T cell receptor beta chain was captured in a study of diagnostic markers for celiac disease. TCRdb re-called the reads and gives one entry per CDR3 protein, without DNA. Recorded for this sample: over a thousand distinct CDR3 sequences. Considering frequency, this clonotype is large. CDR1 is SNHLY, CDR2 FYNNEI, per germline. This CDR3 contains 14 residues. The chain has TRBV2 and TRBJ1-2. Sequencing input: either unsorted cells or a sorted T cell fraction (not recorded which). The clonotype was recovered from a human donor. This table probably holds off-target reads from a library built for another chain. This chain's CDR3 is CASSEARTNYGYTF.